One sample yielded the 20 T cell receptor beta chains listed below, sequenced in a study of T-cell memory formation after mild COVID-19. TCRdb ran MiXCR on the 5' RACE reads and lists one entry per CDR3 protein. The sample consists of approximately 500,000 distinct CDR3 sequences, about 23% of them appearing once. Sequenced: PBMCs or a T cell subset sorted from them (not recorded which). These receptors were obtained from an adult woman who had mild COVID-19 (a few samples of this study predate the infection). Cell type and time point are not known.

This clonotype was counted between two and nine times. The rearrangement joins TRBV12-3 or TRBV12-4 to TRBJ2-7; 11 bases map to TRBD1. Unmatched junction bases numbered 8, after V lost 7 bases and J lost 3 bases. The CDR3 extends over 15 amino acids. The CDR3: CASTPRGTGGYEQYF. In DNA form, the CDR3 reads TGTGCCAGCACTCCCAGAGGGACAGGGGGCTACGAGCAGTACTTC.

J is TRBJ1-2 and V is TRBV29-1, with D perhaps matching TRBD1 (5 bases). The germline gives CDR1 SQVTM, CDR2 ANQGSEA. The CDR3 extends over 14 amino acids. Trimming removed 0 bases at V and 4 bases at J, with 12 bases between. This chain's CDR3 is CSVEDLTASYGYTF. DNA for the CDR3: TGCAGCGTTGAAGATTTGACAGCCAGCTATGGCTACACCTTC.

Only a few counts were recorded for this clonotype. CDR3 DNA: TGTGCCAGCAGCTCGCAGGGGAGCGATGGCTACACCTTC. It codes for CASSSQGSDGYTF. The chain uses TRBV7-2 and TRBJ1-2; D is possibly TRBD1 (6 bases). CDR3 length equals 13 residues. Germline V CDR1 and CDR2: SGHTA, FQGNSA. Trimming removed 4 bases from V and 6 bases from J, with 12 bases in between.

CDR3 nucleotides: TGCAGTGCTCGGGGGGACACCCCTCTGGGGCAGTATTTT. It specifies CSARGDTPLGQYF. The chain uses TRBV20-1 and TRBJ2-3, with a weak D call TRBD2 (7 bases). This CDR3 region has 13 residues. Deletions cut 5 bases from V and 11 bases from J, with 20 bases between. The germline CDR1 and CDR2 sequences are DFQATT and SNEGSKA (reference sequence).

This clonotype has a handful of counts. V is TRBV30 and J is TRBJ2-1, with 10 nucleotides matching TRBD2. Trimming cost V 5 bases and J 6 bases; bases outside gene matches: 4. This CDR3 spans 13 amino acids. Germline loops: CDR1 GTSNPN, CDR2 SVGIG (reference sequence). This chain's CDR3 is CAWEWTSGNEQFF. The CDR3, as DNA: TGTGCCTGGGAGTGGACTAGCGGCAATGAGCAGTTCTTC.

The chain uses TRBV5-1 and TRBJ2-1; perhaps TRBD2 as D (6 bases). The V gene lost 4 bases and the J gene lost 8 bases, with 13 bases spanning the gap. This CDR3 spans 13 amino acids. CDR1 is SGHRS, CDR2 YFSETQ, per germline. Here the CDR3 reads CASSELAGYEQFF. CDR3 nucleotides: TGCGCCAGCAGCGAACTAGCAGGCTATGAGCAGTTCTTC.

The chain has TRBV4-1 and TRBJ2-4, with unresolved D. CDR1 is MGHRA, CDR2 YSYEKL, per germline. CDR3 length: 14 residues. The ends were cut back, 6 bases at V and 3 bases at J, with 12 bases in the middle. The CDR3 spells CASSRSLDKNIQYF. The CDR3 DNA is TGCGCCAGCAGTCGTTCGTTGGACAAAAACATTCAGTACTTC.

CDR3 bases: TGCGCCAGCAGCCCGGGACTCCTGGGCAATGAGCAGTTCTTC. It yields the protein CASSPGLLGNEQFF. The V call is TRBV4-1, the J call TRBJ2-1; D is possibly TRBD2 (6 bases). The length of the CDR3 is 14 residues. CDR1 and CDR2 from the germline V gene are MGHRA and YSYEKL. Between the trimmed V and J ends, which lost 4 bases and 6 bases, there was a span of 13 bases.

The V gene is TRBV30, the J gene TRBJ2-1, with 10 bases fitting TRBD1. Per the germline V gene, CDR1 is GTSNPN and CDR2 is SVGIG (reference sequence). The V and J ends lost 7 bases and 2 bases, in that order; junction bases with no gene match: 8. This CDR3 is built from 15 residues. CDR3 coding DNA: TGTGCCTCCGATCCGGGACAGGGGCCCTACAATGAGCAGTTCTTC. Amino acid sequence: CASDPGQGPYNEQFF.

The V call is TRBV12-3 or TRBV12-4, the J call TRBJ1-1, with TRBD1 matching over 7 bases. V dropped 6 bases and J dropped 5; count of bases not matched to a gene: 12. This CDR3 has 15 amino acids. The DNA for the CDR3 is TGTGCCAGCAGGCCCCTGACAGGGATCGGAACTGAAGCTTTCTTT. Translation: CASRPLTGIGTEAFF.

The CDR3 sequence: CASSERTLTDTQYF. The CDR3, as DNA: TGTGCCAGCAGTGAAAGGACTCTTACAGATACGCAGTATTTT. The chain carries TRBV25-1 and TRBJ2-3, with D perhaps TRBD2 (5 bases). V was clipped by 2 bases and J by 3 bases, with 9 bases between them. CDR3 size: 14 residues. Germline lookup yields CDR1 MGHDK and CDR2 SYGVNS.

This clonotype appeared a few times. This chain links TRBV5-5 with TRBJ2-5, with TRBD2 matching over 10 bases. The CDR3 loop spans 15 amino acids. With V trimmed by 4 bases and J by 6 bases, 9 bases remained unmatched. Germline V gene lookup returns CDR1 SGHKS and CDR2 YYEKEE (reference sequence). CDR3 residues: CASSVAGTSDQTQYF. The CDR3 nucleotides read TGTGCCAGCAGCGTTGCCGGGACTAGCGATCAGACCCAGTACTTC.

This clonotype was seen a few times. The chain has TRBV12-3 or TRBV12-4 and TRBJ2-7, with 7 bases aligning to TRBD1. The CDR3 totals 13 residues. V shed 6 bases and J 7 bases; nucleotides not matched to a gene: 9. The CDR3 DNA sequence: TGTGCCAGCAGGCCGACAGGGATGGAAGAGCAGTACTTC. Its protein product is CASRPTGMEEQYF.

This clonotype occurred a few times. V usage is TRBV7-8 and J usage is TRBJ1-1; unclear D gene. This CDR3 is built from 15 residues. The germline V and J ends were trimmed by 1 base and 3 bases, with 12 bases remaining between them. Looked up from germline, CDR1 is SGHVS and CDR2 is FQNEAQ. In DNA, the CDR3 is TGTGCCAGCAGCTTAGGACACCGCTTGGACACTGAAGCTTTCTTT. Translation: CASSLGHRLDTEAFF.

V gene TRBV20-1 combines with J gene TRBJ2-1; maybe TRBD2 (6 bases). Trimming took 0 bases from V and 0 from J, leaving 9 bases between them. The length of the CDR3 is 15 residues. Germline V gene sequence: CDR1 DFQATT, CDR2 SNEGSKA (reference sequence). CDR3 DNA sequence: TGCAGTGCTAGAGATCGGGGGAGCTCCTACAATGAGCAGTTCTTC. This encodes CSARDRGSSYNEQFF.

V is TRBV4-1 and J is TRBJ2-5, with D maybe TRBD1 (6 bases). The V gene's germline CDR1 is MGHRA and CDR2 YSYEKL. This CDR3 region has 15 residues. Deletions cut 1 base from V and 3 bases from J, with 12 bases between. CDR3 loop: CASSQGGTGKETQYF. As DNA, the CDR3 is TGCGCCAGCAGCCAAGGGGGTACAGGGAAAGAGACCCAGTACTTC.

This clonotype occurred a few times. This chain joins TRBV7-9 and TRBJ1-5, with D unresolved. CDR3 size: 15 residues. Trimming took off 0 bases at V and 2 bases at J, with 8 bases between the two ends. The germline V gene has CDR1 SEHNR and CDR2 FQNEAQ (reference sequence). CDR3 region: CASSLAGWGNQPQHF. The DNA of the CDR3 is TGTGCCAGCAGCTTAGCCGGTTGGGGCAATCAGCCCCAGCATTTT.

The chain links TRBV29-1 to TRBJ2-1; D gene uncertain. Trimming removed 3 bases at V and 8 bases at J, with 11 bases between. CDR1 is SQVTM and CDR2 is ANQGSEA in the germline V gene. The CDR3 totals 12 residues. CDR3 sequence reads: CSVDSGDYEQFF. The DNA of the CDR3 is TGCAGCGTTGACTCCGGAGATTATGAGCAGTTCTTC.

The rearrangement joins TRBV4-2 to TRBJ2-3, with D perhaps matching TRBD2 (5 bases). This CDR3 has 17 amino acids. Deletions cut 0 bases from V and 0 bases from J, with 13 bases between. Germline CDR1 LGHNA, CDR2 YNFKEQ. Here the CDR3 DNA reads TGTGCCAGCAGCCAAGATCGAGGGCTAGCTAGCACAGATACGCAGTATTTT. It codes for CASSQDRGLASTDTQYF.

The chain carries TRBV4-1 and TRBJ1-1; TRBD1 might be the D (6 bases). Trimming took 6 bases from V and 2 from J, leaving 28 bases between them. The CDR3 covers 19 residues. CDR1 is MGHRA and CDR2 is YSYEKL in the germline V gene. The CDR3 region is CASSRIQFAIQGRNTEAFF. The CDR3 DNA reads TGCGCCAGCAGTCGGATTCAGTTCGCAATACAGGGACGAAACACTGAAGCTTTCTTT.